This T cell receptor beta chain was profiled in a study of vaccination and CD4 T cells after COVID-19. Across the study: Median time from second vaccine dose to sampling was roughly 65 days (14 to 241).

The treatment denotes: approximately nine-day PBMC culture with coronavirus spike peptide pools or control peptides (ViraFEST assay). Remarks on this clonotype: Its target is not known.

An Oncomine TCR Beta short-read assay was used to sequence the DNA from cultured CD4+ T cells. TCRdb called the PCR reads again in MiXCR, with one record for every CDR3 protein. Here the sample spans 12,000 to 15,000 distinct CDR3 sequences, around 30% being singletons. V lost 1 base to trimming and J lost 5 bases, with 3 bases between them. CDR3 length: 12 amino acids. The sequence derives from a human donor with COVID-19. Sequencing used cultured CD4+ T cells from blood. This rearrangement joins TRBV12-3 or TRBV12-4 to TRBJ1-5; D is uncertain. The CDR3 here is CASSLGDQPQHF. The CDR3, as DNA: TGTGCCAGCAGTTTAGGGGATCAGCCCCAGCATTTT.